Each of the 17 T cell receptor beta chains below was sequenced from the same sample in a study of T cells expressing NK-cell markers. After re-calling the 5' RACE reads, TCRdb lists one entry per CDR3 protein, DNA absent. Recorded for this sample: approximately 460,000 distinct CDR3 sequences. The specimen was blood T cells: a sorted CD56 or NKG2C T cell subset, CD4+ or CD8+ T cells, or bulk PBMC T cells (not recorded which). Receptors were obtained from a woman between 18 and 70 years old in good health.

This chain connects TRBV10-3 to TRBJ2-5; TCRdb reports TRBD1, a call that lacks DNA to check it against. The germline V gene encodes CDR1 ENHRY and CDR2 SYGVKD. This CDR3 region has 13 residues. This CDR3 is CAIRGDRGETQYF.

The chain couples TRBV9 to TRBJ2-7; TCRdb designates TRBD2, a call that cannot be tested without DNA. CDR1 is SGDLS, CDR2 YYNGEE, per germline. CDR3 length: 14 amino acids. The CDR3 sequence: CASSVRAGDGEQYF.

V and J are TRBV20-1 and TRBJ2-5; TCRdb's assignment of TRBD2 cannot be checked, as there is no DNA. Germline CDR1 is DFQATT and CDR2 is SNEGSKA (reference sequence). The CDR3 covers 14 residues. CDR3: CSALGLAGDETQYF.

The gene calls are TRBV7-9 and TRBJ2-3; there is no DNA to check the TCRdb D call of TRBD2. CDR1 and CDR2 (germline): SEHNR, FQNEAQ (reference sequence). CDR3 length equals 16 residues. The CDR3 sequence: CASSRTSGTSTDTQYF.

V usage is TRBV19 and J usage is TRBJ2-1; there is no DNA to check the TCRdb D call of TRBD1. This CDR3 contains 16 residues. Germline lookup yields CDR1 LNHDA and CDR2 SQIVND (reference sequence). The CDR3 protein is CASSMMGGGLGHEQFF. Filled out from reference TRBV19 and TRBJ2-1, the complete variable domain reads DGGITQSPKYLFRKEGQNVTLSCEQNLNHDAMYWYRQDPGQGLRLIYYSQIVNDFQKGDIAEGYSVSREKKESFPLTVTSAQKNPTAFYLCASSMMGGGLGHEQFFGPGTRLTVL.

V is TRBV29-1 and J is TRBJ1-1. Germline-derived CDR1 and CDR2 are SQVTM and ANQGSEA. This CDR3 contains 13 residues. The CDR3 loop reads CSVDRTLHAGAFF.

The chain carries TRBV7-2 and TRBJ2-2; the TCRdb call, TRBD2, lacks DNA for checking. Germline lookup yields CDR1 SGHTA and CDR2 FQGNSA. The CDR3 spans 17 residues. The CDR3 sequence is CASSQSLAGGGTGELFF.

The rearrangement joins TRBV4-3 to TRBJ2-4; the D gene TCRdb calls, TRBD1, cannot be checked with no DNA. Per germline, CDR1 LGHNA and CDR2 YSLEER. This CDR3 has 17 residues. The CDR3 is CASSQSAGQGPSDIQYF.

J is TRBJ1-5 and V is TRBV20-1; the TRBD1 assignment by TCRdb is unverifiable without DNA. Germline CDR1 and CDR2: DFQATT and SNEGSKA (reference sequence). The CDR3 consists of 17 residues. CDR3: CSAEQEAPMIAIQPQHF.

J is TRBJ2-7 and V is TRBV12-3 or TRBV12-4. The CDR3 is made up of 11 amino acids. CDR3 in amino acids: CASSFYYEQYF.

V usage is TRBV5-1 and J usage is TRBJ1-1; as DNA is missing, the TRBD1 call by TCRdb cannot be tested. CDR1 and CDR2 from the germline V gene are SGHRS and YFSETQ. The CDR3 contains 13 residues. CDR3 in amino acids: CASSGSGFADAFF.

V is TRBV20-1 and J is TRBJ1-2. The CDR3 has 12 amino acids. In germline, CDR1 is DFQATT, CDR2 SNEGSKA (reference sequence). CDR3 residues: CSASAEGEGYTF.

This chain links TRBV7-9 with TRBJ2-4; the TCRdb call, TRBD2, lacks DNA for checking. The CDR3 is made up of 13 amino acids. CDR1 SEHNR and CDR2 FQNEAQ come from the germline V gene (reference sequence). CDR3: CASSGGTANIQYF.

The gene calls are TRBV25-1 and TRBJ2-5; TCRdb reports TRBD1, a call that lacks DNA to check it against. Germline V gives CDR1 MGHDK, CDR2 SYGVNS. The CDR3 sequence is 12 residues long. CDR3 protein: CASTSGDETQYF.

This chain connects TRBV28 to TRBJ2-7; the TRBD1 assignment by TCRdb is unverifiable without DNA. Germline values: CDR1 MDHEN, CDR2 SYDVKM. This CDR3 is 14 amino acids long. CDR3 sequence: CASSLLGGEWEQYF.

The chain couples TRBV12-3 or TRBV12-4 to TRBJ2-2; checking the TCRdb D call of TRBD2 is not possible without DNA. The CDR3 runs 17 residues. CDR3 in amino acids: CASSPRTSGSIKGELFF.

This chain joins TRBV29-1 and TRBJ2-5; TCRdb's D call of TRBD1 is untestable without DNA. The germline V gene has CDR1 SQVTM and CDR2 ANQGSEA. CDR3 length: 13 residues. The CDR3 loop is CSVEPQNQETQYF.